This entry lists 7 T cell receptor beta chains sequenced from one sample in a study of tissue T cells after allogeneic stem cell transplantation (dated by TCRdb to between 2020 and 2023). The time point label on this specimen signifies: mouse harvest day 7 after allogeneic transplant. Each mouse graft consisted of 10^7 T-cell-depleted bone marrow cells plus 10^6 splenic CD5+ T cells and was given by tail vein injection. Library creation used the immunoSEQ multiplex PCR assay. This is the immuneACCESS table as TCRdb keeps it, with only in-frame sequences that have V and J called. A part of the clones is gone; compared with another copy, unresolved V genes explain less than half, and the rest is unexplained. This sample is represented by 6,400 or so clones; just under 50% of them were singletons. Of the sample, about 7.7% falls within the top ten clones. Sequencing was performed on lymph node tissue. All receptors derive from a female BALB/c mouse given C57BL/6 T cells with graft-versus-host disease after an allogeneic hematopoietic cell transplant.

On this clone itself: The genes and germline here are from mouse. The CDR3 end falls 1 residue outside the read, so it is completed with the germline J gene. This sequence joins TRBV26 and TRBJ2-7; D is perhaps TRBD2 (6 bases). The V end lost 0 bases, the J end lost 3 bases, and 6 bases lay between the germline ends. The germline gives CDR1 KGHPV, CDR2 FQNQEV (reference sequence). The CDR3 has 13 residues. CDR3 DNA, as far as it was read: TGTGCCAGCAGTCTGTCTGGGGGCTATGAACAGTAC. Amino acids: CASSLSGGYEQY. The whole CDR3 reads CASSLSGGYEQYF.

By frequency in the sample, this clone is large (0.1 to 1%). Gene names refer to mouse genes. With the read ending 1 residue before the CDR3 end, the germline J gene is used to fill in that end. The V gene is TRBV5, the J gene TRBJ1-5; no reliable D call. Germline lookup yields CDR1 LGHNA and CDR2 YNLKQL (reference sequence). There are 15 residues in the CDR3. Trimming cost V 0 bases and J 2 bases, with 8 bases left between them. CDR3 bases read: TGTGCCAGCAGCCAAGAGTGGGAATACAACCAGGCTCCGCTT. Residues: CASSQEWEYNQAPL. The whole CDR3 is CASSQEWEYNQAPLF.

This clone was found a few times. Each gene name is a mouse one. The read comes to an end 1 residue before the CDR3 does, leaving the germline J gene to fill in the end. This chain joins TRBV3 and TRBJ1-3; no firm D call. The CDR3 spans 13 residues. V dropped 5 bases and J dropped 0 bases, with 5 bases sitting between them. Germline values: CDR1 SNHLY, CDR2 FYNGKV (reference sequence). The CDR3 spells CASSDNSGNTLYF. The covered CDR3 bases are TGTGCCAGCAGCGACAATTCTGGAAATACGCTCTAT.

This clone has a handful of counts. Gene names are mouse gene names. Coverage ceases 1 residue before the CDR3 finishes, and the germline J gene fills in the end. The rearrangement joins TRBV26 to TRBJ1-5; weak D call: TRBD1 (5 bases). This CDR3 contains 14 residues. Germline-derived CDR1 and CDR2 are KGHPV and FQNQEV (reference sequence). The V end was cut by 4 bases, the J end by 3 bases, with 10 bases between. CDR3 DNA, as far as it was read: TGTGCCAGCAGTCGGGGCCTCGGCAACCAGGCTCCGCTT. It yields the protein CASSRGLGNQAPL. From start to end, the CDR3 is CASSRGLGNQAPLF.

A remark on this clone: The germline and genes are mouse ones. Coverage ceases 1 residue before the CDR3 finishes, and the germline J gene fills in the end. This rearrangement joins TRBV24 to TRBJ2-1, with TRBD1 identical over 10 bases. The CDR3 extends over 15 amino acids. Germline V gives CDR1 KGHTA, CDR2 FRNEEI. V lost 0 bases and J lost 6; bases outside the gene matches: 2. The covered CDR3 bases are TGTGCCAGCAGTCTGTATGACAGGGGGCGTGCTGAGCAGTTC. Amino acid sequence: CASSLYDRGRAEQF. The whole CDR3 protein is CASSLYDRGRAEQFF.

Concerning this clone: Each gene name is a mouse one. The DNA read from the CDR3 is TGTGCCAGCAGCCCCATCCGGGACAAAAACACCTTGTAC. Translated, it gives CASSPIRDKNTLY. In full, the CDR3 reads CASSPIRDKNTLYF. The chain couples TRBV3 to TRBJ2-4, with D maybe TRBD1 (6 bases). The sequence runs out 1 residue before the end of the CDR3; the remainder is reconstructed from the germline J gene. This CDR3 is 14 amino acids long. Germline V CDR1 and CDR2: SNHLY, FYNGKV (reference sequence). The V gene lost 5 bases and the J gene lost 4 bases, with 13 bases spanning the gap.

In regard to this clone: Any gene name here is a mouse gene name. The CDR3 end falls 1 residue outside the read, so it is completed with the germline J gene. The chain uses TRBV5 and TRBJ2-4; D remains unclear. Germline values: CDR1 LGHNA, CDR2 YNLKQL (reference sequence). The CDR3 has 13 amino acids. V lost 3 bases, J lost 2 bases, and 6 bases lay in between. The chain's CDR3 is CASSHRFQNTLYF. The CDR3 DNA, read in part, is TGTGCCAGCAGCCACCGGTTTCAAAACACCTTGTAC.